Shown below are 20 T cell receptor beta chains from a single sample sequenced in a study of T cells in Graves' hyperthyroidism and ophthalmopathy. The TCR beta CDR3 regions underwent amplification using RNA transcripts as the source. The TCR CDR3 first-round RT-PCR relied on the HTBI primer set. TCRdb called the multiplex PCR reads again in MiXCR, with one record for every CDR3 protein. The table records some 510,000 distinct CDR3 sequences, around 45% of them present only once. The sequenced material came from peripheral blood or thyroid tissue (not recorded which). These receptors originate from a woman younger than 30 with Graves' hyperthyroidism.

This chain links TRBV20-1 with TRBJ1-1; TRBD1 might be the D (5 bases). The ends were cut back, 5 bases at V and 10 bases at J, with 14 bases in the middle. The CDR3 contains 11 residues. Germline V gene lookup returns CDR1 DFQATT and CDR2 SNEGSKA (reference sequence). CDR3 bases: TGCAGTGCTTACCTGGGGGAAGCAGCTTTCTTT. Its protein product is CSAYLGEAAFF.

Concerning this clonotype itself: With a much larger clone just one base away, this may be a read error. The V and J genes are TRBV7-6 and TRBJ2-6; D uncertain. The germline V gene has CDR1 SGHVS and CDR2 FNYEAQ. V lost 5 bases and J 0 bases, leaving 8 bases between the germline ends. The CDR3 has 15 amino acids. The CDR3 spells CASSTPGSGANVLTF. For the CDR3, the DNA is TGTGCCAGCAGCACCCCCGGCTCTGGGGCCAACGTCCTGACTTTC.

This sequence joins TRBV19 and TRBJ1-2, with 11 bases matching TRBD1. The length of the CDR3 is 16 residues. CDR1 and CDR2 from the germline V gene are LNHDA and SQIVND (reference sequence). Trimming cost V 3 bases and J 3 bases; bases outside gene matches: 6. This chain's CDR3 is CASSIGQGALYYGYTF. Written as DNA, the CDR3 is TGTGCCAGTAGTATCGGACAGGGGGCGCTTTACTATGGCTACACCTTC.

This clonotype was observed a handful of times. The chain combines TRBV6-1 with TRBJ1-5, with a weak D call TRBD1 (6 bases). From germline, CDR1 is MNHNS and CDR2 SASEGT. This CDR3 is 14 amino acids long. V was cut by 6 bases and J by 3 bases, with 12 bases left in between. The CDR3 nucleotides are TGTGCCAGCAGCCCGACAGGTTTCAATCAGCCCCAGCATTTT. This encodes CASSPTGFNQPQHF.

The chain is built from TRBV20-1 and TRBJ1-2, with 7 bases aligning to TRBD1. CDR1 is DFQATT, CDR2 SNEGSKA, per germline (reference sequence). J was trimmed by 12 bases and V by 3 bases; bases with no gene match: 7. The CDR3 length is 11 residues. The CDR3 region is CSASGTVDHTF. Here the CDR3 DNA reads TGCAGTGCTAGCGGGACAGTAGACCACACCTTC.

In DNA, the CDR3 is TGTGCCACCAGCAGAGATCCCGGACAGCCTCAGGATACGCAGTATTTT. Its protein product is CATSRDPGQPQDTQYF. The V call is TRBV15, the J call TRBJ2-3, with D tentatively TRBD1 (6 bases). Germline V gene sequence: CDR1 LNHNV, CDR2 YYDKDF (reference sequence). This CDR3 contains 16 residues. The germline V and J ends were trimmed by 0 bases and 6 bases, with 16 bases remaining between them.

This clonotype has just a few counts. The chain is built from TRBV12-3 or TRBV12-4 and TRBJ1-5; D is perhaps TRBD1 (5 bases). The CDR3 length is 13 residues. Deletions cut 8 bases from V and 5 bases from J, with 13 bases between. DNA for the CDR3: TGTGCCAGCTCACCAGAAGGGGATCAGCCCCAGCATTTT. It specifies CASSPEGDQPQHF.

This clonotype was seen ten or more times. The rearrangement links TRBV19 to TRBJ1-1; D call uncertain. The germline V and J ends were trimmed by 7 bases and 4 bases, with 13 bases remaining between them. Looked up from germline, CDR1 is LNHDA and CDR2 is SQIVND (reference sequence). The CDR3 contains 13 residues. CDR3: CASNGAETTEAFF. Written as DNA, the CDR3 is TGTGCCAGTAATGGAGCGGAGACCACTGAAGCTTTCTTT.

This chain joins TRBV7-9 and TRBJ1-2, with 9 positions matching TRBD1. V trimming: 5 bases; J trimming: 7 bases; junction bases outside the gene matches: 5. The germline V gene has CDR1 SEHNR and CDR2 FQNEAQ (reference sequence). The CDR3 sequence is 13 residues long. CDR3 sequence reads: CASSQDRGFGYTF. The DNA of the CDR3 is TGTGCCAGCAGCCAAGACAGGGGGTTTGGCTACACCTTC.

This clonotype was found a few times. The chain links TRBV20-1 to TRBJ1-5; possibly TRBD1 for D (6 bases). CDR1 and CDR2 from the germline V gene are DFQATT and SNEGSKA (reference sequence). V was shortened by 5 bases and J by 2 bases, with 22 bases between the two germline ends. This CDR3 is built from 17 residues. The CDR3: CSAPPGRQAPGNQPQHF. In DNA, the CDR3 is TGCAGTGCTCCCCCCGGCCGACAGGCCCCGGGCAATCAGCCCCAGCATTTT.

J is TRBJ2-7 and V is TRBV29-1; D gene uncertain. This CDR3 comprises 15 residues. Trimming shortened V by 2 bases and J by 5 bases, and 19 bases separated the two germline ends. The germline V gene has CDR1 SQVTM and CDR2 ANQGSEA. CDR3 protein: CSVELGSQSYNEQYF. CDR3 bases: TGCAGCGTTGAATTGGGCAGCCAGTCCTATAACGAGCAGTACTTC.

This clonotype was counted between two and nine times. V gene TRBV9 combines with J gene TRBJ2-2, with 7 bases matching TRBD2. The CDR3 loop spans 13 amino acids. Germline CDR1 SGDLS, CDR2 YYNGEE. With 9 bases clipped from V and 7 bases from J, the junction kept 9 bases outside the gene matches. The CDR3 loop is CATQRDLGGELFF. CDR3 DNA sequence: TGTGCCACCCAGCGGGATCTGGGCGGGGAGCTGTTTTTT.

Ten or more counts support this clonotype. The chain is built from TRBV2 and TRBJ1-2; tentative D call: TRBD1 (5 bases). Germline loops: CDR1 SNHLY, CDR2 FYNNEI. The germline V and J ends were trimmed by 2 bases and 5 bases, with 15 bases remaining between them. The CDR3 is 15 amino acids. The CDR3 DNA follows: TGTGCCAGCAGTGAAAGGGGCAGGGAAGGTTATGGCTACACCTTC. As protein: CASSERGREGYGYTF.

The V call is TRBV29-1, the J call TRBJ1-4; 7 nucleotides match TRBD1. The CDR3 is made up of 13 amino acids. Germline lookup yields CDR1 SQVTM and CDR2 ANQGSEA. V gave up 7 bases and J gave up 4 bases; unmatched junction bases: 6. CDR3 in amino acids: CSAGQVVNEKLFF. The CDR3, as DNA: TGCAGCGCCGGACAGGTGGTTAATGAAAAACTGTTTTTT.

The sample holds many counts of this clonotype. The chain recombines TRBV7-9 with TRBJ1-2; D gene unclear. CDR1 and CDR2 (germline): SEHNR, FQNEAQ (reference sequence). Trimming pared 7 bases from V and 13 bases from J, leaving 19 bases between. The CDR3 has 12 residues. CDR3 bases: TGTGCCAGCACCAGATTGTACGGAGGACCCACCTTC. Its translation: CASTRLYGGPTF.

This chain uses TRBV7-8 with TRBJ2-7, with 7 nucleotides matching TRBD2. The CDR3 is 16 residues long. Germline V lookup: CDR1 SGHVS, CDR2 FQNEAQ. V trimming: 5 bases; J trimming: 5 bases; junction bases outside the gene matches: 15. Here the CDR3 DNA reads TGTGCCAGCAGCCGTTATGAGGGAGGGCCTTATGACGAGCAGTACTTC. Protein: CASSRYEGGPYDEQYF.

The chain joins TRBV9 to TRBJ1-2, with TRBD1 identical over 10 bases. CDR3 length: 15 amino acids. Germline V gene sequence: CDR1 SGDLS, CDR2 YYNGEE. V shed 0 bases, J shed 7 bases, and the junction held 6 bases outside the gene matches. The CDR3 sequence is CASSVGDRGRSGYTF. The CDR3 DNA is TGTGCCAGCAGCGTAGGTGACAGGGGGCGGAGTGGCTACACCTTC.

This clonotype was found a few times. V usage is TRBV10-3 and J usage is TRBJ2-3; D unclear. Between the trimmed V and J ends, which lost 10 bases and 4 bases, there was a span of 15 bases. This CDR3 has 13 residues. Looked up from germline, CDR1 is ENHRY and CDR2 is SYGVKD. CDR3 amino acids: CATFGERADTQYF. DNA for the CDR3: TGTGCCACCTTTGGTGAAAGGGCAGATACGCAGTATTTT.

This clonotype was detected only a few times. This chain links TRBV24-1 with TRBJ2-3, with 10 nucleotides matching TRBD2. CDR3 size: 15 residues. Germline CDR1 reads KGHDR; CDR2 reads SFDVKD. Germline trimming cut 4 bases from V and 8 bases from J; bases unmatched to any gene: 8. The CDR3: CATSEAGGLHGTQYF. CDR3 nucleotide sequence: TGTGCCACCAGTGAAGCGGGAGGGTTGCACGGTACGCAGTATTTT.

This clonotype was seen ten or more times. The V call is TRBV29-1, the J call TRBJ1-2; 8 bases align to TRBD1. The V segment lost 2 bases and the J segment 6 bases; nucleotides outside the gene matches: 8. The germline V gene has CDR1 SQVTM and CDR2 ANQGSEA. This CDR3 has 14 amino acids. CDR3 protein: CSVESGQGTNGYTF. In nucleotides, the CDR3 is TGCAGCGTTGAATCTGGACAGGGAACGAATGGCTACACCTTC.